This T cell receptor (beta chain) comes out of a study of identical twins. TCRdb reanalysed the 5' RACE reads using MiXCR and keeps one entry per CDR3 protein. The sample consists of roughly 1,500,000 distinct CDR3 sequences, 32% of them appearing once. A note on this clonotype: At one end the junction does not follow the germline gene, possibly because of a read error.

Sequenced input: cord blood. The receptor's source is a newborn girl in good health.

The CDR3 DNA follows: TGTACCAGCAGCCAGGGGAACCGCTACGAGCAGTACTTC. The encoded protein is CTSSQGNRYEQYF. The chain employs TRBV14 and TRBJ2-4, with a possible D match to TRBD1 (6 bases). The J call may not be correct, given that the DNA end is closer to TRBJ2-7. Germline V gene sequence: CDR1 SGHDN, CDR2 FVKESK. This CDR3 is built from 13 residues.